Each of the 32 T cell receptor beta chains below was sequenced from the same sample in a study of long-term antiretroviral therapy in people with HIV. Researchers ran immunoSEQ v3.0 at survey level. Here immunoSEQ multiplex PCR was the method, and the copy in TCRdb shows in-frame clones only, minus some. The profile shows approximately 28,000 clones, roughly 96% of them singletons. Sequenced here: unsorted PBMCs, sampled 5.3 years after starting antiretroviral therapy. These receptors originate from a man between 25 and 39 years old with HIV.

The genes are TRBV29-1 and TRBJ1-1, with D tentatively TRBD1 (6 bases). The ends were cut back, 7 bases at V and 4 bases at J, with 16 bases in the middle. Germline V gene data show CDR1 as SQVTM and CDR2 as ANQGSEA. The CDR3 has 13 residues. The CDR3 sequence is CSAGGGVGTEAFF. CDR3 nucleotide sequence: TGCAGCGCCGGAGGGGGTGTTGGCACTGAAGCTTTCTTT.

V and J are TRBV7-9 and TRBJ1-2; unclear D gene. V lost 4 bases to trimming and J lost 3 bases, with 18 bases between them. Germline CDR1 reads SEHNR; CDR2 reads FQNEAQ (reference sequence). The CDR3 has 16 residues. CDR3 residues: CASSSTRTPGYYGYTF. Written as DNA, the CDR3 is TGTGCCAGCAGCTCCACTAGAACTCCGGGCTACTATGGCTACACCTTC.

This rearrangement joins TRBV29-1 to TRBJ1-2, with no clear D. Trimming cost V 0 bases and J 8 bases, with 16 bases left between them. There are 14 residues in the CDR3. CDR1 is SQVTM and CDR2 is ANQGSEA in the germline V gene. Here the CDR3 reads CSVEDRKGPGGYTF. As DNA, the CDR3 is TGCAGCGTTGAAGATCGTAAAGGGCCGGGGGGCTACACCTTC.

A single count supports this clone. The rearrangement joins TRBV6-5 to TRBJ1-6; no reliable D call. Germline V gene sequence: CDR1 MNHEY, CDR2 SVGAGI. This CDR3 comprises 12 residues. The V end was cut by 1 base, the J end by 7 bases, with 2 bases between. The CDR3 nucleotides are TGTGCCAGCAGTTACTTGAATTCACCCCTCCACTTT. Residues: CASSYLNSPLHF.

This clone was found once. CDR3: CASSLARTGPSYEQYF. CDR3 coding DNA: TGTGCCAGCAGCTTAGCCCGGACAGGGCCCTCCTACGAGCAGTACTTC. This chain joins TRBV7-2 and TRBJ2-7; 8 bases match TRBD1. The CDR3 runs 16 residues. V lost 0 bases, J lost 0 bases, and 4 bases stayed unmatched. Germline V gives CDR1 SGHTA, CDR2 FQGNSA.

The V call is TRBV30, the J call TRBJ2-3; TRBD2 matches 7 bases. The CDR3 totals 13 residues. Germline CDR1 GTSNPN, CDR2 SVGIG (reference sequence). J was trimmed by 4 bases and V by 1 base; bases with no gene match: 2. The CDR3 coding sequence is TGTGCCTGGAGTGAGGGGAGGGCAGATACGCAGTATTTT. This gives the protein CAWSEGRADTQYF.

This clone was recorded only once. The chain employs TRBV6-5 and TRBJ2-3; unclear D gene. This CDR3 spans 15 amino acids. Germline V gene lookup returns CDR1 MNHEY and CDR2 SVGAGI. The V end was cut by 0 bases, the J end by 5 bases, with 12 bases between. The CDR3 is CASSYSWGRLDTQYF. The CDR3, as DNA: TGTGCCAGCAGTTACTCATGGGGTCGACTAGATACGCAGTATTTT.

The chain has TRBV6-1 and TRBJ2-2, with D tentatively TRBD1 or TRBD2 (5 bases each). The CDR3 has 13 residues. Germline CDR1 and CDR2: MNHNS and SASEGT. V was shortened by 7 bases and J by 6 bases, with 12 bases between the two germline ends. The CDR3 DNA reads as TGTGCCAGCATTGAGGGGCCCCCCGGGGAGCTGTTTTTT. Amino acid sequence: CASIEGPPGELFF.

This chain links TRBV30 with TRBJ1-6; D unresolved. This CDR3 spans 17 amino acids. V lost 0 bases to trimming and J lost 6 bases, with 18 bases between them. Germline V gene data show CDR1 as GTSNPN and CDR2 as SVGIG (reference sequence). CDR3 sequence: CAWSVDGPNLPNSPLHF. CDR3 nucleotide sequence: TGTGCCTGGAGTGTAGATGGCCCGAATTTACCTAATTCACCCCTCCACTTT. Full variable domain (outside the CDR3, taken from reference TRBV30 and TRBJ1-6): SQTIHQWPATLVQPVGSPLSLECTVEGTSNPNLYWYRQAAGRGLQLLFYSVGIGQISSEVPQNLSASRPQDRQFILSSKKLLLSDSGFYLCAWSVDGPNLPNSPLHFGNGTRLTVT.

The J gene is TRBJ2-7, the V gene TRBV6-6, with D unresolved. This CDR3 is built from 11 residues. Trimming left V 5 bases short and J 4 bases short, with 6 bases between. Germline V lookup: CDR1 MNHNY, CDR2 SVGAGI (reference sequence). This CDR3 is CASSQTYEQYF. As DNA, the CDR3 is TGTGCCAGCAGTCAGACTTACGAGCAGTACTTC.

The chain uses TRBV4-2 and TRBJ1-2; 9 bases line up with TRBD1. Losses at the gene ends were 0 bases for V and 5 bases for J; bases not matched to a gene: 7. Germline values: CDR1 LGHNA, CDR2 YNFKEQ. The CDR3 length is 16 residues. The CDR3 DNA reads as TGTGCCAGCAGCCAAGAGGCAACAGGGGGCGCGTATGGCTACACCTTC. It translates to CASSQEATGGAYGYTF.

The rearrangement uses TRBV6-6 and TRBJ2-5; 10 nucleotides match TRBD2. The CDR3 sequence is 16 residues long. The germline V gene encodes CDR1 MNHNY and CDR2 SVGAGI (reference sequence). J lost 4 bases, V lost 4 bases, and 9 bases had no gene match. The CDR3 is CASSWRAGGSIETQYF. CDR3 DNA: TGTGCCAGCAGTTGGCGAGCGGGGGGGAGTATAGAGACCCAGTACTTC.

The chain joins TRBV29-1 to TRBJ2-7, with D possibly matching TRBD2 (6 bases). V was clipped by 5 bases and J by 3 bases, with 14 bases between them. Germline lookup yields CDR1 SQVTM and CDR2 ANQGSEA. The CDR3 consists of 13 residues. CDR3 bases: TGCAGCGTTCGAGGAGGGCAGAACTACGAGCAGTACTTC. This sequence encodes CSVRGGQNYEQYF.

The chain recombines TRBV6-5 with TRBJ1-2, with 8 bases fitting TRBD1. The V segment lost 5 bases and the J segment 2 bases; nucleotides outside the gene matches: 4. This CDR3 has 14 residues. Per the germline V gene, CDR1 is MNHEY and CDR2 is SVGAGI. The CDR3 here is CASSATGGNYGYTF. CDR3 nucleotides: TGTGCCAGCAGTGCCACAGGGGGAAACTATGGCTACACCTTC.

This CDR3 is CASNTYEQYF. Written as DNA, the CDR3 is TGTGCCAGCAACACCTACGAGCAGTACTTC. V usage is TRBV2 and J usage is TRBJ2-7; D unresolved. The CDR3 has 10 residues. Germline CDR1 SNHLY, CDR2 FYNNEI. Trimming shortened V by 7 bases and J by 2 bases, and 3 bases separated the two germline ends.

The CDR3 DNA is TGTGCCATCAGTGGCAGGAACACTGAAGCTTTCTTT. Its protein product is CAISGRNTEAFF. The V gene is TRBV10-3, the J gene TRBJ1-1, with no clear D. The CDR3 is 12 residues long. Trimming removed 4 bases from V and 1 base from J, with 4 bases in between. CDR1 is ENHRY, CDR2 SYGVKD, per germline.

This clone was found once. The chain recombines TRBV7-9 with TRBJ2-7; D is unresolved. With 5 bases removed from V and 3 bases from J, the gap between germline ends came to 11 bases. CDR1 and CDR2 from the germline V gene are SEHNR and FQNEAQ (reference sequence). This CDR3 comprises 13 residues. This chain's CDR3 is CASSPSRNYEQYF. In DNA form, the CDR3 reads TGTGCCAGCAGCCCTTCGCGGAACTACGAGCAGTACTTC.

In its sample, this clone was seen once. The rearrangement uses TRBV30 and TRBJ1-1, with D uncertain. The V and J ends lost 3 bases and 8 bases respectively, with 10 bases between them. The CDR3 has 11 amino acids. Germline assignment: CDR1 GTSNPN and CDR2 SVGIG (reference sequence). CDR3 DNA: TGTGCCTGGAGCCCCTACGACGAAGCTTTCTTT. Translation gives CAWSPYDEAFF. Variable domain in full (rest from reference TRBV30 and TRBJ1-1): SQTIHQWPATLVQPVGSPLSLECTVEGTSNPNLYWYRQAAGRGLQLLFYSVGIGQISSEVPQNLSASRPQDRQFILSSKKLLLSDSGFYLCAWSPYDEAFFGQGTRLTVV.

This clone has just one count. The gene calls are TRBV7-2 and TRBJ2-3, with D hard to call. V was trimmed by 1 base and J by 6 bases, leaving 8 bases between them. Per the germline V gene, CDR1 is SGHTA and CDR2 is FQGNSA. The CDR3 is 13 residues long. Written as DNA, the CDR3 is TGTGCCAGCAGCTTAGGGGCTAGTGATACGCAGTATTTT. Its protein is CASSLGASDTQYF.

This rearrangement joins TRBV6-6 to TRBJ2-7, with 11 bases that match TRBD2. From germline, CDR1 is MNHNY and CDR2 SVGAGI (reference sequence). Trimming took 5 bases from V and 6 from J; bases not matched to a gene: 12. The CDR3 has 16 amino acids. As DNA, the CDR3 is TGTGCCAGCAGTAGATTTAGCGGGGGGGAGGCGATCGAGCAGTACTTC. This encodes CASSRFSGGEAIEQYF.

The chain uses TRBV9 and TRBJ1-3, with D hard to call. The CDR3 length is 14 residues. The V gene's germline CDR1 is SGDLS and CDR2 YYNGEE. Trimming cost V 4 bases and J 1 base, with 9 bases left between them. CDR3 in amino acids: CASSPGVSGNTIYF. In DNA, the CDR3 is TGTGCCAGCAGCCCGGGCGTATCTGGAAACACCATATATTTT.

The chain couples TRBV5-4 to TRBJ2-5, with 8 bases that match TRBD2. The CDR3 length is 16 residues. The germline CDR1 and CDR2 sequences are SGHNT and YYREEE (reference sequence). Trimming took 0 bases from V and 5 from J; bases not matched to a gene: 9. This CDR3 reads CASSLDGGAFQETQYF. For the CDR3, the DNA is TGTGCCAGCAGCTTGGACGGGGGGGCTTTTCAGGAGACCCAGTACTTC.

The chain carries TRBV4-3 and TRBJ2-3; no clear D. V lost 3 bases, J lost 0 bases, and 7 bases lay in between. CDR1 is LGHNA, CDR2 YSLEER, per germline. The CDR3 covers 14 residues. CDR3 sequence: CASSQAPSTDTQYF. The CDR3 DNA reads as TGCGCCAGCAGCCAGGCCCCTAGCACAGATACGCAGTATTTT.

This chain links TRBV6-6 with TRBJ1-1, with D tentatively TRBD1 (5 bases). V gave up 9 bases and J gave up 0 bases, with 14 bases separating them. In germline, CDR1 is MNHNY, CDR2 SVGAGI (reference sequence). The CDR3 sequence is 14 residues long. CDR3 amino acids: CASTGTGLNTEAFF. The CDR3 bases are TGTGCCAGTACCGGGACTGGTTTGAACACTGAAGCTTTCTTT.

This chain joins TRBV7-2 and TRBJ1-4; no clear D gene. V gave up 2 bases and J gave up 4 bases, with 8 bases separating them. The CDR3 has 14 residues. Germline V lookup: CDR1 SGHTA, CDR2 FQGNSA. The CDR3 spells CASSLLGNNEKLFF. The DNA of the CDR3 is TGTGCCAGCAGCTTATTGGGGAATAATGAAAAACTGTTTTTT.

The chain is built from TRBV5-1 and TRBJ2-1; 8 nucleotides agree with TRBD1. This CDR3 comprises 18 residues. Trimming at V came to 1 base and at J to 3 bases, leaving 12 bases not matched to a gene. Germline CDR1 SGHRS, CDR2 YFSETQ. The CDR3 DNA follows: TGCGCCAGCAGCTTGTGGAGAGACAGGGGTTCGAGCTACAATGAGCAGTTCTTC. Protein: CASSLWRDRGSSYNEQFF.

The chain couples TRBV15 to TRBJ1-1, with TRBD1 identical over 8 bases. Looked up from germline, CDR1 is LNHNV and CDR2 is YYDKDF (reference sequence). This CDR3 is 16 amino acids long. Trimming at V came to 4 bases and at J to 0 bases, leaving 7 bases not matched to a gene. CDR3 bases: TGTGCCACCAGCAAAGGACAGGGCTTTATGAACACTGAAGCTTTCTTT. Protein: CATSKGQGFMNTEAFF.

The gene calls are TRBV30 and TRBJ1-4; no reliable D call. Per germline, CDR1 GTSNPN and CDR2 SVGIG (reference sequence). This CDR3 has 13 residues. The germline V and J ends were trimmed by 8 bases and 3 bases, with 13 bases remaining between them. CDR3 in amino acids: CAGGDGSNEKLFF. As DNA, the CDR3 is TGTGCCGGCGGCGACGGATCTAATGAAAAACTGTTTTTT.

The V gene is TRBV28, the J gene TRBJ1-5; D possibly corresponds to TRBD1 (5 bases). The CDR3 is 15 residues long. Per germline, CDR1 MDHEN and CDR2 SYDVKM. Trimming removed 5 bases at V and 3 bases at J, with 14 bases between. CDR3 amino acids: CASSPRQNDNQPQHF. CDR3 DNA sequence: TGTGCCAGCAGTCCACGACAGAATGACAATCAGCCCCAGCATTTT.

The CDR3 nucleotides are TGTGCCAGCAGCTTAGGACTAGTCGTCGGTGAGCAGTTCTTC. Protein sequence: CASSLGLVVGEQFF. The V call is TRBV11-2, the J call TRBJ2-1, with D perhaps matching TRBD2 (6 bases). The length of the CDR3 is 14 residues. Germline V lookup: CDR1 SGHAT, CDR2 FQNNGV. V was pared by 1 base and J by 9 bases, with 13 bases between.

This clone was seen only once. The rearrangement links TRBV7-3 to TRBJ2-7; D ambiguous. Trimming took off 5 bases at V and 3 bases at J, with 11 bases between the two ends. The CDR3 contains 13 residues. CDR1 is SGHTA, CDR2 FQGTGA, per germline. CDR3 sequence reads: CASSAWVGYEQYF. CDR3 nucleotide sequence: TGTGCCAGCAGCGCATGGGTGGGCTACGAGCAGTACTTC.

This rearrangement joins TRBV5-4 to TRBJ2-3; 7 bases map to TRBD2. CDR1 SGHNT and CDR2 YYREEE come from the germline V gene (reference sequence). The CDR3 length is 13 residues. Trimming cost V 2 bases and J 6 bases; bases outside gene matches: 3. CDR3 nucleotide sequence: TGTGCCAGCAGCTTCCGCGGGAGTGATACGCAGTATTTT. Its protein is CASSFRGSDTQYF.